This record looks at one T cell receptor (beta chain) sequence and its context. V lost 10 bases to trimming and J lost 3 bases, with 26 bases between them. Germline CDR1 is SNHLY and CDR2 is FYNNEI. The CDR3 spans 17 residues. Per the original data handling: Estimates of nucleated cell counts were drawn from the amplification of reference gene primers. This table comes from immunoSEQ multiplex PCR, and its TCRdb copy is limited to in-frame clones, with some not included. V, J and clone size derive from that table, while D and trimming were established from the DNA sequence. The top ten clones hold approximately 5% of a sample with approximately 400,000 clones, around 83% of them seen once. The sample belongs to a study of blood T cell repertoires in COVID-19. Study-level information: Samples came from the United States, Italy and Spain, spanning acute and convalescent COVID-19.

What the recovered Cohort 3 donors had was two negative PCRs, clearance, or symptom resolution. The sequence derives from a woman in her forties or fifties who had recovered from COVID-19. The rearrangement joins TRBV2 to TRBJ2-3, with no clear D. Sequences were obtained from PBMCs or T cells enriched from blood (not recorded which). CDR3 DNA: TGTGCCACCACCCCTTTGATCACCCGCTTTCGGACAGATACGCAGTATTTT. It is translated as CATTPLITRFRTDTQYF.